The next 24 T cell receptor beta chains were all read from a single sample in a study of blood T cells in healthy people across ages. For the second PCR, which ran for 7 to 11 cycles, a sample-barcoded 5' primer and a J-beta primer mix were used. TCRdb ran MiXCR on the 5' RACE reads and lists one entry per CDR3 protein. This sample carries hundreds of thousands of distinct CDR3 sequences, approximately 30% of them seen once, and the ten largest clones take roughly 14%. Sequenced input: blood. These receptors all come from an elderly woman in good health.

This clonotype was seen only a few times. This chain links TRBV6-1 with TRBJ1-2; 9 positions agree with TRBD1. Germline assignment: CDR1 MNHNS and CDR2 SASEGT. This CDR3 has 13 residues. V was clipped by 7 bases and J by 4 bases; unmatched bases: 4. The CDR3, as DNA: TGTGCCAGCACTCCACAGGGGGCCTATGGCTACACCTTC. It specifies CASTPQGAYGYTF.

This clonotype has more than one count but fewer than ten. The chain recombines TRBV28 with TRBJ1-1; TRBD1 might be the D (5 bases). The CDR3 covers 15 residues. Germline CDR1 MDHEN, CDR2 SYDVKM. The ends were cut back, 9 bases at V and 5 bases at J, with 22 bases in the middle. The CDR3 loop reads CASSPSGIRVTEAFF. The DNA of the CDR3 is TGTGCCAGTTCCCCTTCCGGGATCAGGGTAACTGAAGCTTTCTTT.

CDR3: CAWSVGGQSEAFF. DNA of the CDR3: TGTGCCTGGAGTGTAGGGGGACAATCTGAAGCTTTCTTT. The rearrangement links TRBV30 to TRBJ1-1; D is perhaps TRBD1 (6 bases). V was trimmed by 0 bases and J by 6 bases, leaving 11 bases between them. Germline CDR1 and CDR2: GTSNPN and SVGIG (reference sequence). The CDR3 is 13 residues long.

This clonotype was observed once. The rearrangement joins TRBV20-1 to TRBJ1-5; D might be TRBD1 (5 bases). CDR3 length equals 16 residues. V lost 5 bases and J 0 bases, leaving 17 bases between the germline ends. Germline-derived CDR1 and CDR2 are DFQATT and SNEGSKA (reference sequence). The chain's CDR3 is CSAGGFGGISNQPQHF. CDR3 nucleotide sequence: TGCAGTGCTGGGGGGTTCGGGGGGATTAGCAATCAGCCCCAGCATTTT.

In this sample, this clonotype turned up many times. The chain couples TRBV5-1 to TRBJ1-2; 8 bases match TRBD1. Germline V gives CDR1 SGHRS, CDR2 YFSETQ. The CDR3 contains 15 residues. Trimming cost V 6 bases and J 5 bases; bases outside gene matches: 12. The CDR3 nucleotides are TGCGCCAGCAAGGCCCAGGGGGCGACCCCATATGGCTACACCTTC. This gives the protein CASKAQGATPYGYTF.

This clonotype has a count of ten or more. The chain joins TRBV6-1 to TRBJ1-5; D gene ambiguous. Trimming stripped 4 bases from V and 8 bases from J, with 6 bases between. Germline V gene sequence: CDR1 MNHNS, CDR2 SASEGT. This CDR3 spans 11 amino acids. The CDR3, as DNA: TGTGCCAGCAGTGCCCAGAAGCCCCAGCATTTT. It codes for CASSAQKPQHF.

This clonotype was recorded at least ten times. The chain joins TRBV7-2 to TRBJ1-6; maybe TRBD1 (5 bases). Trimming took off 5 bases at V and 1 base at J, with 12 bases between the two ends. Looked up from germline, CDR1 is SGHTA and CDR2 is FQGNSA. CDR3 size: 16 residues. The CDR3 DNA sequence: TGTGCCAGCAGCGCACAGGTGAGGTCCTATAATTCACCCCTCCACTTT. Translated, it gives CASSAQVRSYNSPLHF.

The DNA for the CDR3 is TGTGCCAGCAGCCTGCTAGCGGGAGCCTACGGCGAGCAGTACTTC. This translates into CASSLLAGAYGEQYF. This chain joins TRBV7-2 and TRBJ2-5, with 10 bases fitting TRBD2. TRBJ2-7 explains the end of the DNA better; the J call may be wrong. The CDR3 contains 15 residues. Germline V gene lookup returns CDR1 SGHTA and CDR2 FQGNSA.

The genes are TRBV5-1 and TRBJ1-4; TRBD1 matches 8 bases. Per the germline V gene, CDR1 is SGHRS and CDR2 is YFSETQ. CDR3 length: 15 amino acids. V lost 2 bases, J lost 6 bases, and 6 bases stayed unmatched. DNA for the CDR3: TGCGCCAGCAGCTTTCAGGGGGCGCATGATGAAAAACTGTTTTTT. Protein product: CASSFQGAHDEKLFF.

This clonotype came up a few times. The chain couples TRBV20-1 to TRBJ1-1; D is ambiguous. V was trimmed by 5 bases and J by 8 bases, leaving 18 bases between them. The CDR3 totals 13 residues. Germline V CDR1 and CDR2: DFQATT, SNEGSKA (reference sequence). In DNA, the CDR3 is TGCAGTGCTGATTCTTCGCCCCTGCCCGAAGCTTTCTTT. Translation gives CSADSSPLPEAFF.

This clonotype has a single count. The chain combines TRBV20-1 with TRBJ1-2; TRBD1 matches at 8 bases. Germline V gene sequence: CDR1 DFQATT, CDR2 SNEGSKA (reference sequence). The CDR3 extends over 17 amino acids. The CDR3 loop is CSAKGREDRATNYGYTF. Here the CDR3 DNA reads TGCAGCGCCAAGGGCCGAGAGGACAGGGCTACTAACTATGGCTACACCTTC.

This clonotype was found many times. The rearrangement joins TRBV20-1 to TRBJ2-1; 8 bases match TRBD2. This CDR3 has 18 residues. The V gene's germline CDR1 is DFQATT and CDR2 SNEGSKA (reference sequence). The J segment lost 0 bases and the V segment lost 1 base, leaving 11 bases of the junction unmatched. The CDR3 region has the DNA TGCAGTGCTAGAGGCGAAAGCGGGGGCGTACTCTCCTACAATGAGCAGTTCTTC. It yields the protein CSARGESGGVLSYNEQFF.

This clonotype was counted once. This sequence joins TRBV9 and TRBJ1-1; D is possibly TRBD1 (6 bases). V was shortened by 4 bases and J by 1 base, with 14 bases between the two germline ends. This CDR3 comprises 15 residues. Germline CDR1 is SGDLS and CDR2 is YYNGEE. The DNA of the CDR3 is TGTGCCAGCAGCACCTCCGGGACACCGAACACTGAAGCTTTCTTT. This codes for CASSTSGTPNTEAFF.

This clonotype was observed a few times. This sequence may be a read error, since a much larger clone differs from it by one base. The V gene is TRBV20-1, the J gene TRBJ2-5; 8 nucleotides match TRBD2. The germline V gene encodes CDR1 DFQATT and CDR2 SNEGSKA (reference sequence). CDR3 length: 14 amino acids. J lost 11 bases, V lost 4 bases, and 15 bases had no gene match. CDR3 loop: CSAIGLARSREQYF. Written as DNA, the CDR3 is TGCAGTGCTATCGGACTAGCAAGGTCTAGGGAGCAGTACTTC.

This clonotype was detected only a few times. The V call is TRBV9, the J call TRBJ1-2, with D perhaps TRBD1 (6 bases). Germline-derived CDR1 and CDR2 are SGDLS and YYNGEE. V lost 4 bases, J lost 6 bases, and 13 bases lay in between. There are 13 residues in the CDR3. This CDR3 is CASSSRQDHGYTF. The CDR3 nucleotides read TGTGCCAGCAGCTCAAGACAGGATCATGGCTACACCTTC.

This clonotype was seen ten or more times. The chain combines TRBV9 with TRBJ2-7; TRBD2 might be the D (5 bases). Trimming stripped 0 bases from V and 7 bases from J, with 11 bases between. This CDR3 contains 13 residues. Germline lookup yields CDR1 SGDLS and CDR2 YYNGEE. CDR3 region: CASSVDGRREQYF. The CDR3 bases are TGTGCCAGCAGCGTAGACGGCAGGAGGGAGCAGTACTTC. The full variable domain, rest sourced from reference TRBV9 and TRBJ2-7, is DSGVTQTPKHLITATGQRVTLRCSPRSGDLSVYWYQQSLDQGLQFLIQYYNGEERAKGNILERFSAQQFPDLHSELNLSSLELGDSALYFCASSVDGRREQYFGPGTRLTVT.

Details on this clonotype: A much more abundant neighbour one base away suggests this may be a read error. The rearrangement joins TRBV7-2 to TRBJ2-2, with 7 bases fitting TRBD2. The CDR3 extends over 13 amino acids. Germline V CDR1 and CDR2: SGHTA, FQGNSA. With 6 bases clipped from V and 7 bases from J, the junction kept 5 bases outside the gene matches. The CDR3 DNA reads TGTGCCAGCAGACCGGGGGGAATCGGGGAGCTGTTTTTT. Protein: CASRPGGIGELFF.

The sample holds a few counts of this clonotype. The CDR3 region is CSARDLGDGYTF. The DNA of the CDR3 is TGCAGTGCTAGAGATCTCGGGGATGGCTACACCTTC. V is TRBV20-1 and J is TRBJ1-2; D is unresolved. The ends were cut back, 0 bases at V and 6 bases at J, with 8 bases in the middle. The length of the CDR3 is 12 residues. Germline CDR1 reads DFQATT; CDR2 reads SNEGSKA (reference sequence).

This clonotype was recorded a few times. This rearrangement joins TRBV7-9 to TRBJ1-1, with D possibly matching TRBD1 (6 bases). V was clipped by 5 bases and J by 2 bases, with 15 bases between them. The germline CDR1 and CDR2 sequences are SEHNR and FQNEAQ (reference sequence). This CDR3 has 15 amino acids. This chain's CDR3 is CASSLGDGTNTEAFF. CDR3 coding DNA: TGTGCCAGCAGCCTAGGTGACGGGACAAACACTGAAGCTTTCTTT.

This clonotype was detected many times. The V and J genes are TRBV29-1 and TRBJ1-2; D gene ambiguous. The CDR3 has 12 amino acids. CDR1 is SQVTM and CDR2 is ANQGSEA in the germline V gene. V was clipped by 3 bases and J by 8 bases, with 13 bases between them. The CDR3 here is CSVEVGGWGYTF. The CDR3 DNA follows: TGCAGCGTTGAGGTCGGAGGCTGGGGCTACACCTTC.

V and J are TRBV9 and TRBJ2-1; 8 bases align to TRBD1. The last part of the DNA fits TRBJ2-7 better; the J call may be wrong. This CDR3 contains 16 residues. In germline, CDR1 is SGDLS, CDR2 YYNGEE. The CDR3 DNA is TGTGCCAGCAGCGCCTCCACAGGGGGTGACTACAATGAGCAGTACTTC. The encoded protein is CASSASTGGDYNEQYF.

The chain combines TRBV11-2 with TRBJ2-3; 14 positions match TRBD2. The CDR3 sequence is 16 residues long. Trimming at V came to 4 bases and at J to 0 bases, leaving 0 bases not matched to a gene. Germline CDR1 and CDR2: SGHAT and FQNNGV. The CDR3 region has the DNA TGTGCCAGCAGCTGGACTAGCGGGAGGAGCACAGATACGCAGTATTTT. Protein: CASSWTSGRSTDTQYF.

There are many counts of this clonotype. As DNA, the CDR3 is TGTGCCAGCAGCTCAGGGGTAGGGAACACCTTC. This codes for CASSSGVGNTF. The chain combines TRBV11-2 with TRBJ1-2; tentative D call: TRBD1 (6 bases). Germline CDR1 reads SGHAT; CDR2 reads FQNNGV. The CDR3 covers 11 residues. V dropped 4 bases and J dropped 12 bases, with 12 bases sitting between them. The whole variable domain, filled in from reference TRBV11-2 and TRBJ1-2, reads EAGVAQSPRYKIIEKRQSVAFWCNPISGHATLYWYQQILGQGPKLLIQFQNNGVVDDSQLPKDRFSAERLKGVDSTLKIQPAKLEDSAVYLCASSSGVGNTFGSGTRLTVV.

Details on this clonotype: A clone one base away is much larger, so this may be a read error. The chain recombines TRBV2 with TRBJ2-3; 10 bases match TRBD2. This CDR3 contains 15 residues. CDR1 and CDR2 from the germline V gene are SNHLY and FYNNEI. CDR3 bases: TGTGCCAGCAGTGGAGCGGGGGGGAGAGCAGATAAGCAGTATTTT. Translating it yields CASSGAGGRADKQYF.